In this sample, the clone carrying this TCR beta chain turned up once. What it binds is unknown. The sample originates from a study of cytomegalovirus exposure and HLA in healthy donors. Study findings and constraints: About 87% or about 30% of the time was how often most TCR beta V segments were productive, according to an earlier analysis.

This CDR3 comprises 13 residues. Germline lookup yields CDR1 SQVTM and CDR2 ANQGSEA. J gave up 4 bases and V 4 bases, and 4 bases lay outside the gene matches. The PCR employed 60 Vbeta primers together with 13 Jbeta primers. This table comes from immunoSEQ multiplex PCR, and its TCRdb copy is limited to in-frame clones, with some not included. The data show about 130,000 clones, with 65% to 85% seen just once and 1% to 1.5% held by the top ten. The chain uses TRBV29-1 and TRBJ2-1; TRBD2 aligns across 7 bases. Input material: PBMCs. This TCR was recovered from a boy younger than 18 in good health and CMV-seronegative. CDR3 nucleotides: TGCAGCGTTGGTCAGGGAGGGTACAATGAGCAGTTCTTC. Translation: CSVGQGGYNEQFF.